The present entry profiles one TCR beta chain with its context. Original processing notes: Nucleated cell number was recorded as an estimate derived from reference gene primer amplification. Repertoires were generated with immunoSEQ multiplex PCR, while TCRdb's copy carries only in-frame clones and drops some. V and J calls and clone size are copied from that table; D and trimming were computed from the DNA. This sample has 200,000 to 300,000 clones, with approximately 80% found just once. This sample is part of a study of blood T cell repertoires in COVID-19. About the research overall: The United States, Italy and Spain provided the acute and convalescent COVID-19 samples. Nucleic acid was either cDNA or gDNA, and it came from T cells, B-cell-depleted T cells, or PBMCs.

V shed 4 bases and J shed 2 bases, with 24 bases lying between them. This CDR3 is built from 18 residues. CDR1 and CDR2 from the germline V gene are SGDLS and YYNGEE. The clonotype comes from a woman aged 80 or over with COVID-19, enrolled during active disease. Input material: peripheral blood. J is TRBJ1-2 and V is TRBV9, with D perhaps TRBD1 (6 bases). Here the CDR3 reads CASSSIHPTTGPNYGYTF. CDR3 DNA: TGTGCCAGCAGCTCAATACATCCAACAACAGGGCCCAACTATGGCTACACCTTC.